This T cell receptor beta chain came from a study of blood T cell repertoires in COVID-19. Recovered status applied to Cohort 3 donors who had two consecutive negative PCRs. It also applied to those with clearance or with symptom resolution. The protocol was immunoSEQ multiplex PCR, while the TCRdb copy is restricted to in-frame clones and leaves out a portion. The sample lists 250,000 or so clones; roughly four fifths were seen once. V gave up 4 bases and J gave up 1 base, with 11 bases separating them. From germline, CDR1 is SQVTM and CDR2 ANQGSEA. The CDR3 extends over 14 amino acids. The receptor was isolated from a man aged 60-69 years who had recovered from COVID-19. The J gene is TRBJ1-3, the V gene TRBV29-1, with D possibly being TRBD1 (5 bases). The sample comprised PBMCs or T cells enriched from blood (not recorded which). The CDR3 protein is CSVAGGASGNTIYF. The DNA for the CDR3 is TGCAGCGTTGCGGGTGGGGCTTCTGGAAACACCATATATTTT.